This T cell receptor (beta chain) is drawn from a study of regulatory T cells in long-lasting Graves disease. Study-level points and caveats: Gene preferences differed: TRBV28, TRBJ1-2, TRBJ2-5 in persistent cases. Few sampled subjects may have lowered accuracy.

The time point is: persistent/refractory GD, antithyroid drugs over 5 years with positive TRAb. From RNA extracted from PBMCs, the TCR library was made. In each case, Graves' disease was diagnosed per American Thyroid Association guidelines. Staff drew roughly 9 milliliters of peripheral blood into EDTA tubes. Through Arm-PCR of CDR3 regions and iRepertoire HTBI primers, TCR beta libraries were built. TCRdb fed the multiplex PCR reads into MiXCR, producing one record per CDR3 protein. The table includes almost 350,000 distinct CDR3 sequences, about 20% detected once. The CDR3 extends over 18 amino acids. With 0 bases removed from V and 0 bases from J, the gap between germline ends came to 20 bases. The germline gives CDR1 GTSNPN, CDR2 SVGIG (reference sequence). Concerning this clonotype itself: Its antigen is not identified.

The sample here was peripheral blood mononuclear cells (PBMCs), taken when the disease was refractory, from a patient treated with antithyroid drugs. The chain recombines TRBV30 with TRBJ1-1; perhaps TRBD1 as D (6 bases). This receptor was identified in a female donor with Graves disease. The CDR3 region is CAWSVLGGRSNMNTEAFF. The CDR3 DNA is TGTGCCTGGAGTGTATTGGGGGGCAGGTCGAACATGAACACTGAAGCTTTCTTT.